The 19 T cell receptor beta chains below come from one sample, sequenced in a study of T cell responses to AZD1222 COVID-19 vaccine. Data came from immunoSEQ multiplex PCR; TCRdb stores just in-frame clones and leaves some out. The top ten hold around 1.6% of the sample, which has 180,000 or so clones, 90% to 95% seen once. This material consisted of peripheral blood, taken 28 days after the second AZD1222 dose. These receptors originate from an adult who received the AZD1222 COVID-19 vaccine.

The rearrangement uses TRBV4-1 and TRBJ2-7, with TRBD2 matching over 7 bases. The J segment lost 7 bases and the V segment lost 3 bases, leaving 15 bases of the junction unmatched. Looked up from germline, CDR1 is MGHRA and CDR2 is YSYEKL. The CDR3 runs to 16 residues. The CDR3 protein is CASSQILGRGVREQYF. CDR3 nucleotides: TGCGCCAGCAGCCAGATTCTTGGCCGGGGGGTAAGAGAGCAGTACTTC.

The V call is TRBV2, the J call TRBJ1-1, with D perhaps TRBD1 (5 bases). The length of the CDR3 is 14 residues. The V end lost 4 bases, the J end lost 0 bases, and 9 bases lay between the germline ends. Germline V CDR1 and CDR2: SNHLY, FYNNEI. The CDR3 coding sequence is TGTGCCAGCAGTGGACAGCTCATGAACACTGAAGCTTTCTTT. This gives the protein CASSGQLMNTEAFF. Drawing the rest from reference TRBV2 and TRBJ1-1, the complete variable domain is EPEVTQTPSHQVTQMGQEVILRCVPISNHLYFYWYRQILGQKVEFLVSFYNNEISEKSEIFDDQFSVERPDGSNFTLKIRSTKLEDSAMYFCASSGQLMNTEAFFGQGTRLTVV.

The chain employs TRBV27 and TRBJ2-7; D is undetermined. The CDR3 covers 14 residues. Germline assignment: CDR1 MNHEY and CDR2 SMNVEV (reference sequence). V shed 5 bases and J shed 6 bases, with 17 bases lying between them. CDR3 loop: CASSPPLRPREQYF. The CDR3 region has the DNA TGTGCCAGCAGTCCTCCTCTCAGGCCACGCGAGCAGTACTTC.

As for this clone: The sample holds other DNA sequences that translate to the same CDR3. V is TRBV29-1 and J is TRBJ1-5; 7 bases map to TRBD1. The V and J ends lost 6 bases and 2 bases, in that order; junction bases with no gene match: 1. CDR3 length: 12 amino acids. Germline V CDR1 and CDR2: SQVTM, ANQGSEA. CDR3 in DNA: TGCAGCGTCGGACAGGGCAATCAGCCCCAGCATTTT. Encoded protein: CSVGQGNQPQHF.

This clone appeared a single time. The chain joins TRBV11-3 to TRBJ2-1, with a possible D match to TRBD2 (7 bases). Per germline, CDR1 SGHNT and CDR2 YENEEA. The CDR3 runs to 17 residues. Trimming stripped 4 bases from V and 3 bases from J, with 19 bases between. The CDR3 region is CASSYRGAGTLYNEQFF. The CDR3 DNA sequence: TGTGCCAGCAGCTATCGGGGAGCGGGGACACTCTACAATGAGCAGTTCTTC.

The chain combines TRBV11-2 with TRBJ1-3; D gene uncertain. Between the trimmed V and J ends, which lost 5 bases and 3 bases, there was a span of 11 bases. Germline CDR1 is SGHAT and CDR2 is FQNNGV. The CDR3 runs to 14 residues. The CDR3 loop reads CASSLLMHGNTIYF. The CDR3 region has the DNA TGTGCCAGCAGCCTACTCATGCATGGAAACACCATATATTTT.

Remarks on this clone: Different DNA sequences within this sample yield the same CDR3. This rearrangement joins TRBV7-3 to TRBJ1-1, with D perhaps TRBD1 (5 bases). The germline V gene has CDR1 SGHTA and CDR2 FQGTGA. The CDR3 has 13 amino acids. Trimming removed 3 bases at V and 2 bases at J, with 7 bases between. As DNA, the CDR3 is TGTGCCAGCAGCTTGGGGCAAAACACTGAAGCTTTCTTT. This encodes CASSLGQNTEAFF.

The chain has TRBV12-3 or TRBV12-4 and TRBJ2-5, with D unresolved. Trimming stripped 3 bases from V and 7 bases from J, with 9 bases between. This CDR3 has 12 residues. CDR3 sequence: CASSLDRRTQYF. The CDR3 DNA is TGTGCCAGCAGTTTGGACCGGCGGACCCAGTACTTC.

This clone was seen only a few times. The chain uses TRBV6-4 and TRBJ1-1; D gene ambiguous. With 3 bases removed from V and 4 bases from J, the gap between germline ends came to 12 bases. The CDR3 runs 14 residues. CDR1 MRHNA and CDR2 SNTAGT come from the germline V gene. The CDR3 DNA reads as TGTGCCAGCAGTGAACTACATGAAAGCACTGAAGCTTTCTTT. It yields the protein CASSELHESTEAFF.

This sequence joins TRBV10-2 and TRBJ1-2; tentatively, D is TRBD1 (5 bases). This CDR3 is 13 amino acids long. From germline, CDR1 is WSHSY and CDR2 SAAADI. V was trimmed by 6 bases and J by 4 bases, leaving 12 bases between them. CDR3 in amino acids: CASRDAGFYGYTF. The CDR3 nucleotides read TGCGCCAGCAGGGACGCAGGGTTCTATGGCTACACCTTC.

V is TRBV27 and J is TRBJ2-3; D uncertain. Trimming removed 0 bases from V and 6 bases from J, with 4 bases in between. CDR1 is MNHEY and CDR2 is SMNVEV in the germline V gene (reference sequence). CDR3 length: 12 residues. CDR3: CASSLSPDTQYF. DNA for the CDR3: TGTGCCAGCAGTTTATCGCCGGATACGCAGTATTTT.

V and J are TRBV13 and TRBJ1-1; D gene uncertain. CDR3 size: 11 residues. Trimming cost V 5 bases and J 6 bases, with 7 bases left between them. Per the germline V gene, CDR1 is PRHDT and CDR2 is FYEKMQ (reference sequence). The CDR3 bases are TGTGCCAGCAGCCGGAGGGCTGAAGCTTTCTTT. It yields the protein CASSRRAEAFF.

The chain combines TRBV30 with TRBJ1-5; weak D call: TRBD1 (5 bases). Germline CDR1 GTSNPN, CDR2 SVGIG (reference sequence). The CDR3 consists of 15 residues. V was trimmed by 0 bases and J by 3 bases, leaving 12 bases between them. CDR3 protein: CAWSVRGVLNQPQHF. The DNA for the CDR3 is TGTGCCTGGAGTGTAAGGGGCGTACTCAATCAGCCCCAGCATTTT.

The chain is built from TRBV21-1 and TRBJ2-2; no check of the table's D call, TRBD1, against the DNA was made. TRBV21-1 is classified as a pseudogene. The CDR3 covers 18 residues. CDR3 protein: CASSKPGQGISNTGELFF. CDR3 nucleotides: TGTGCCAGCAGCAAGCCGGGACAGGGCATTTCGAACACCGGGGAGCTGTTTTTT.

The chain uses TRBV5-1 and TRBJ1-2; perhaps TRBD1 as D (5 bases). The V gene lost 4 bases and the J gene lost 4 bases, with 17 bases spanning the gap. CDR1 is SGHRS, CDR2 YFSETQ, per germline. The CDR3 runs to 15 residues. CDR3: CASSPARADGYGYTF. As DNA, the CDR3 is TGCGCCAGCAGCCCCGCCAGGGCGGACGGCTATGGCTACACCTTC.

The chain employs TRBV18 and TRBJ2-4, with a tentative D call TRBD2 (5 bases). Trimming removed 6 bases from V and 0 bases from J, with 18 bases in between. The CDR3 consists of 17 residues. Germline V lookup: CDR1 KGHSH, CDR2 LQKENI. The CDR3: CASSPGLKSVAKNIQYF. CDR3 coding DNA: TGTGCCAGCTCCCCAGGACTCAAGTCGGTAGCCAAAAACATTCAGTACTTC.

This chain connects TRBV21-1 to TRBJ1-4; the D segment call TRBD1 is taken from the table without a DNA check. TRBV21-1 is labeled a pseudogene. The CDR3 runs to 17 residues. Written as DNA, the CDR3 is TGTGCCAGCAGCAGGCAGGGGGAATTTAAGGCTAATGAAAAACTGTTTTTT. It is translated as CASSRQGEFKANEKLFF.

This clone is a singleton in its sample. The DNA for the CDR3 is TGCGCCAGCAGTGATCAGATGGCAGAGGCTGAAGCTTTCTTT. Encoded protein: CASSDQMAEAEAFF. This sequence joins TRBV10-2 and TRBJ1-1; D gene uncertain. The V end was cut by 3 bases, the J end by 6 bases, with 14 bases between. This CDR3 spans 14 amino acids. The V gene's germline CDR1 is WSHSY and CDR2 SAAADI.

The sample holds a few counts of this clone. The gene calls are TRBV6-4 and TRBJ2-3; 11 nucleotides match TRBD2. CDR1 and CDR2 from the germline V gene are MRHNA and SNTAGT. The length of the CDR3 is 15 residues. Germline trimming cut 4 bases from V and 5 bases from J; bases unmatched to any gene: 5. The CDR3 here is CASSALAGGGDTQYF. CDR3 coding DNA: TGTGCCAGCAGTGCCCTAGCGGGAGGTGGAGATACGCAGTATTTT.